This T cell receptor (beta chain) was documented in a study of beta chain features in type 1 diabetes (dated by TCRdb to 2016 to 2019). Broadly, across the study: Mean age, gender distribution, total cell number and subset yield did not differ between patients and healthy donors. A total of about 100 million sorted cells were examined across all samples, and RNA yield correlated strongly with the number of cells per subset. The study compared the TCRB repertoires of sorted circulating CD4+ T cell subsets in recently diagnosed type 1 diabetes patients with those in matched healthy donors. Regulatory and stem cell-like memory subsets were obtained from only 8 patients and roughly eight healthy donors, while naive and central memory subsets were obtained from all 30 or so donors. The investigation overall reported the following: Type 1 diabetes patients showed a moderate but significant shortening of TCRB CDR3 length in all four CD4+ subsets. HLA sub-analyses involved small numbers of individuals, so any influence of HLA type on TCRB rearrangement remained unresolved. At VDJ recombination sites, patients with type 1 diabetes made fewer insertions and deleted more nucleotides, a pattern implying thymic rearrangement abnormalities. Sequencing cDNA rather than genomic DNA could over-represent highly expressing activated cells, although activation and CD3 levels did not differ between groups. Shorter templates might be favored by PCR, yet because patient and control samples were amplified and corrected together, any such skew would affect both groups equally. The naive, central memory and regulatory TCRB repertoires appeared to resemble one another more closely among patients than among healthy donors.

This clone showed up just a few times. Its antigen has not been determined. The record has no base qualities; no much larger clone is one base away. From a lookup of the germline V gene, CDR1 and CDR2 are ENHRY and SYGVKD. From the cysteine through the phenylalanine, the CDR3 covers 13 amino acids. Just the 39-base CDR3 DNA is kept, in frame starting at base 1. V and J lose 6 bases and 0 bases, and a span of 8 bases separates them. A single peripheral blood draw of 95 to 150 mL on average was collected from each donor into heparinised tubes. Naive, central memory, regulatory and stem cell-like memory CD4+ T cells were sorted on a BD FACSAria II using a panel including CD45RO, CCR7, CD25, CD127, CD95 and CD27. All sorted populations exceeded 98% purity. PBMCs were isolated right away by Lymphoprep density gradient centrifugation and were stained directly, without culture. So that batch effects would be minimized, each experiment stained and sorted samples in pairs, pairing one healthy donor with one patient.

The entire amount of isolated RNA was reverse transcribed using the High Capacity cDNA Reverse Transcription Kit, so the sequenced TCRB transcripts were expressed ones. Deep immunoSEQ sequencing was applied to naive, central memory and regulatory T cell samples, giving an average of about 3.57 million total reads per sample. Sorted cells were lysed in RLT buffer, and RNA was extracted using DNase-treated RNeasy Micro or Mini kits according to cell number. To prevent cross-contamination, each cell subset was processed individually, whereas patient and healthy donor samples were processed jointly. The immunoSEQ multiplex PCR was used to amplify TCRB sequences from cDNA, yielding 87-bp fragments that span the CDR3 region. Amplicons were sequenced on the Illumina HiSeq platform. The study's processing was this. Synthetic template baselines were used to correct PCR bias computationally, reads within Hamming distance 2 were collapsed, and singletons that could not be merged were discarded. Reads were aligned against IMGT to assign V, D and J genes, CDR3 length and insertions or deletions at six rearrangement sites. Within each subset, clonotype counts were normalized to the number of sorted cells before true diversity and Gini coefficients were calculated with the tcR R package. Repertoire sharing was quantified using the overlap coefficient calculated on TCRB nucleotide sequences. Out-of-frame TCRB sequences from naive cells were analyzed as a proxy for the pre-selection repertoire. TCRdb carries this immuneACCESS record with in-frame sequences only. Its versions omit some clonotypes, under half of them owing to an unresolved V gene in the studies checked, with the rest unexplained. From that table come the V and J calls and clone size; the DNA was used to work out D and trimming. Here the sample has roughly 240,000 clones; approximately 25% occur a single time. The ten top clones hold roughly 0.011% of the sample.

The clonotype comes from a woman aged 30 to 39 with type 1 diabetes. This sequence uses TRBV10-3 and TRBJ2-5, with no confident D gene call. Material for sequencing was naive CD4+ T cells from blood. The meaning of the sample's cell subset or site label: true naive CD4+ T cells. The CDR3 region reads CAISVRDQETQYF. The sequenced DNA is TGTGCCATCAGCGTCCGGGACCAAGAGACCCAGTACTTC.